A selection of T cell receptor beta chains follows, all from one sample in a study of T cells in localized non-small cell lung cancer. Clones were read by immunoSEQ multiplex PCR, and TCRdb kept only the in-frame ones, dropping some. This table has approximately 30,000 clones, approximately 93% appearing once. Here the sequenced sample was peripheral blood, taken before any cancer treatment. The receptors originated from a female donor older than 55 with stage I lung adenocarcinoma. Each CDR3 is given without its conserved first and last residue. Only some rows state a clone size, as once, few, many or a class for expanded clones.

CDR3: ASSRYQETQY
V: TRBV18
J: TRBJ2-5
size: -

CDR3: ASSPTGTGYGYT
V: TRBV19
J: TRBJ1-2
size: -

CDR3: ASSETGTGNNIQY
V: TRBV6-1
J: TRBJ2-4
size: -

CDR3: ASSRTGSYEQY
V: TRBV6-1
J: TRBJ2-7
size: -

CDR3: ASSYSGRGQETQY
V: TRBV6-5
J: TRBJ2-5
size: -

CDR3: ASSSLGEGTQY
V: TRBV5-1
J: TRBJ2-5
size: -

CDR3: AWSGWGSSASNTGELF
V: TRBV30
J: TRBJ2-2
size: -

CDR3: ASNAGGQADTQY
V: TRBV5-1
J: TRBJ2-3
size: -

CDR3: ASSSLTDSDTQY
V: TRBV5-1
J: TRBJ2-3
size: -

CDR3: ASSVDWETGELF
V: TRBV10-1
J: TRBJ2-2
size: few

CDR3: ASSTIRENEQF
V: TRBV6-6
J: TRBJ2-1
size: -

CDR3: ASSESGGDYQPQH
V: TRBV6-1
J: TRBJ1-5
size: -

CDR3: AWSQETGHRTDTQY
V: TRBV30
J: TRBJ2-3
size: -

CDR3: ASSSERGNEQF
V: TRBV19
J: TRBJ2-1
size: -

CDR3: AISPQGGNQPQH
V: TRBV10-3
J: TRBJ1-5
size: few

CDR3: ASSFRDKVEQY
V: TRBV7-2
J: TRBJ2-7
size: -

CDR3: ASSQDRQGARETQY
V: TRBV4-1
J: TRBJ2-5
size: -

CDR3: ASCLNTGELF
V: TRBV28
J: TRBJ2-2
size: -

CDR3: ATALTSGGYNEQF
V: TRBV19
J: TRBJ2-1
size: -

CDR3: ASSLTSDRVFPEAF
V: TRBV28
J: TRBJ1-1
size: -

CDR3: ASSQAPGTGVREQF
V: TRBV4-3
J: TRBJ2-1
size: -

CDR3: AISDDRAINTEAF
V: TRBV10-3
J: TRBJ1-1
size: -

CDR3: ASSESGPGGGTQY
V: TRBV10-1
J: TRBJ2-3
size: -

CDR3: AISEPPGLGANVLT
V: TRBV10-3
J: TRBJ2-6
size: -

CDR3: ASSLEENTEAF
V: TRBV7-9
J: TRBJ1-1
size: few

CDR3: ASSIGGRDTQY
V: TRBV19
J: TRBJ2-3
size: -

CDR3: ASSESPGVMNTEAF
V: TRBV25-1
J: TRBJ1-1
size: -

CDR3: ASSMGPRGNQPQH
V: TRBV19
J: TRBJ1-5
size: -

CDR3: ASSVLAGSYNEQF
V: TRBV10-1
J: TRBJ2-1
size: -

CDR3: ASSLAGPNTGELF
V: TRBV7-9
J: TRBJ2-2
size: -

CDR3: ASSLRGEKLF
V: TRBV11-2
J: TRBJ1-4
size: -

CDR3: ASSFTGGTEAF
V: TRBV7-3
J: TRBJ1-1
size: -

CDR3: ASSLLASGGNEQF
V: TRBV28
J: TRBJ2-1
size: -

CDR3: ASSLEVREKLF
V: TRBV7-2
J: TRBJ1-4
size: once

CDR3: ASSAADSLNEKLF
V: TRBV9
J: TRBJ1-4
size: -

CDR3: ASSLEAFSGANVLT
V: TRBV7-7
J: TRBJ2-6
size: -

CDR3: SVEVQNNQPQH
V: TRBV29-1
J: TRBJ1-5
size: -

CDR3: ASSQDLLDRVSPLH
V: TRBV4-3
J: TRBJ1-6
size: -

CDR3: ASRESTGYGYT
V: TRBV2
J: TRBJ1-2
size: -

CDR3: ASKDSSGANVLT
V: TRBV19
J: TRBJ2-6
size: -

CDR3: ASSLAGESEQY
V: TRBV5-1
J: TRBJ2-7
size: -

CDR3: ASSRQVAIGGNEKLF
V: TRBV4-1
J: TRBJ1-4
size: -

CDR3: ASSVVQGPYNEQF
V: TRBV9
J: TRBJ2-1
size: once

CDR3: ASTRGASGEQF
V: TRBV2
J: TRBJ2-1
size: -

CDR3: ASSFQGGSSYNEQF
V: TRBV7-6
J: TRBJ2-1
size: -

CDR3: ASSGRTQGTEAF
V: TRBV18
J: TRBJ1-1
size: -

CDR3: ASSPSMGVLGTQY
V: TRBV6-6
J: TRBJ2-3
size: -

CDR3: SVVLGSRKIDTQY
V: TRBV29-1
J: TRBJ2-3
size: -

CDR3: ASSIGSNYGYT
V: TRBV28
J: TRBJ1-2
size: -

CDR3: ASSPTGVEGEQY
V: TRBV18
J: TRBJ2-7
size: -

CDR3: ASSAGVWTQY
V: TRBV7-9
J: TRBJ2-5
size: -

CDR3: ASSPGTGSTGYT
V: TRBV9
J: TRBJ1-2
size: -

CDR3: ASSLVAGVNYGYT
V: TRBV7-9
J: TRBJ1-2
size: once

CDR3: ATRTGVSIDTEAF
V: TRBV28
J: TRBJ1-1
size: -

CDR3: ASSITRGHGTEPQH
V: TRBV19
J: TRBJ1-5
size: -

CDR3: ASSSHRLTQAETQY
V: TRBV13
J: TRBJ2-5
size: -

CDR3: AGRPNIRVDTQY
V: TRBV27
J: TRBJ2-3
size: -